This T cell receptor beta chain was captured in a study of T cell changes during pregnancy in multiple sclerosis. CDR1 and CDR2 (germline): LNHDA, SQIVND (reference sequence). Trimming pared 7 bases from V and 4 bases from J, leaving 11 bases between. The CDR3 runs to 13 residues. Here immunoSEQ multiplex PCR was the method, and the copy in TCRdb shows in-frame clones only, minus some. The sample holds about 27,000 clones, about nine tenths seen once. V and J are TRBV19 and TRBJ1-5, with unresolved D. This receptor was identified in a female donor with multiple sclerosis, enrolled in a pregnancy study. The source was CD8+ T cells from peripheral blood mononuclear cells, collected in the second trimester of pregnancy. CDR3 nucleotide sequence: TGTGCCAGTACAGAACGAGGGAATCAGCCCCAGCATTTT. Amino acid sequence: CASTERGNQPQHF.